A selection of T cell receptor beta chains follows, all from one sample in a study of cytomegalovirus exposure and HLA in healthy donors. Assay: immunoSEQ multiplex PCR; the TCRdb copy retains only in-frame clones and omits some. Recorded for this sample: around 140,000 clones. The sequenced material came from PBMCs. These TCRs come from a young woman in good health and CMV-seronegative. CDR3s include the opening cysteine and the closing phenylalanine or tryptophan. D genes are given only for firm matches.

TRBV18	TRBJ2-6	TRBD1	CASSPGQGASSGANVLTF	TGTGCCAGCTCACCAGGGCAGGGGGCGAGCTCTGGGGCCAACGTCCTGACTTTC
TRBV19	TRBJ1-1	-	CASSSPGDTEAFF	TGTGCCAGTTCCTCCCCGGGGGACACTGAAGCTTTCTTT
TRBV29-1	TRBJ2-1	-	CSAASGMEQFF	TGCAGCGCCGCCTCGGGGATGGAGCAGTTCTTC
TRBV5-8	TRBJ1-1	-	CASSFYVVLQSTEAFF	TGTGCCAGCAGCTTTTACGTCGTGTTACAAAGCACTGAAGCTTTCTTT
TRBV4-1	TRBJ2-3	-	CASSPGHPDTQYF	TGCGCCAGCAGCCCCGGACACCCAGATACGCAGTATTTT
TRBV5-1	TRBJ1-2	TRBD1	CASSSDRGGGYTF	TGCGCCAGCAGCTCAGACAGGGGTGGTGGCTACACCTTC
TRBV19	TRBJ1-5	-	CASSIAWGDQPQHF	TGTGCCAGTAGTATAGCCTGGGGGGATCAGCCCCAGCATTTT
TRBV2	TRBJ2-1	TRBD1	CASSELIGQGGNEQFF	TGTGCCAGCAGTGAATTGATAGGACAGGGGGGCAATGAGCAGTTCTTC
TRBV7-2	TRBJ1-1	-	CASSLTLDQVTEAFF	TGTGCCAGCAGCTTAACGCTGGATCAGGTCACTGAAGCTTTCTTT
TRBV2	TRBJ1-5	-	CASSDTESSQPQHF	TGTGCCAGCAGTGACACAGAAAGCAGTCAGCCCCAGCATTTT
TRBV7-4	TRBJ1-4	TRBD1	CASSLAGQGAPGVEKLFF	TGTGCCAGCAGCTTAGCGGGACAGGGGGCGCCTGGGGTTGAAAAACTGTTTTTT
TRBV27	TRBJ1-1	TRBD1	CASSPGTGVMNTEAFF	TGTGCCAGCAGTCCCGGGACAGGAGTTATGAACACTGAAGCTTTCTTT
TRBV6-6	TRBJ2-7	-	CASSQAYEQYF	TGTGCCAGCAGCCAGGCATACGAGCAGTACTTC
TRBV7-9	TRBJ1-1	TRBD1	CASSFRTGEGNTEAFF	TGTGCCAGCAGCTTCCGGACAGGGGAGGGGAACACTGAAGCTTTCTTT
TRBV9	TRBJ2-7	TRBD2	CASSVGGTSGYEQYF	TGTGCCAGCAGCGTAGGAGGGACTAGCGGGTACGAGCAGTACTTC
TRBV27	TRBJ2-1	-	CASSFNGGRPNEQFF	TGTGCCAGCAGTTTCAACGGGGGACGTCCCAATGAGCAGTTCTTC
TRBV7-9	TRBJ1-2	TRBD1	CASRQGTGPYGYTF	TGTGCCAGCAGGCAAGGGACAGGTCCTTATGGCTACACCTTC